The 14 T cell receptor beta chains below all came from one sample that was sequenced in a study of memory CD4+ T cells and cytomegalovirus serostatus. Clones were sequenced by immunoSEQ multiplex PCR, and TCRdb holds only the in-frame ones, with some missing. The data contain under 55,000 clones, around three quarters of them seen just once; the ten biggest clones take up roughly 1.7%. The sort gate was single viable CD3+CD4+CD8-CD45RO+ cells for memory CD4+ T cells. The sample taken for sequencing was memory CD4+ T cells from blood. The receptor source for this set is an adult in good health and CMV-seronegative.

The CDR3 protein is CASSEFSRNTEAFF. CDR3 sequence (DNA): TGTGCCAGCTCGGAATTCAGTAGAAACACTGAAGCTTTCTTT. The chain combines TRBV18 with TRBJ1-1; D uncertain. V was pared by 6 bases and J by 2 bases, with 13 bases between. CDR1 is KGHSH and CDR2 is LQKENI in the germline V gene. This CDR3 is built from 14 residues.

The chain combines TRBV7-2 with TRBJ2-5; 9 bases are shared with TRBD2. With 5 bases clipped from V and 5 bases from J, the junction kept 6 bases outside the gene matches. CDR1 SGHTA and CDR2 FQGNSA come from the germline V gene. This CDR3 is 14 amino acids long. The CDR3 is CASSPTSGYETQYF. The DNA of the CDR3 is TGTGCCAGCAGCCCAACTAGCGGGTACGAGACCCAGTACTTC. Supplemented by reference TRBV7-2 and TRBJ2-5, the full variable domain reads GAGVSQSPSNKVTEKGKDVELRCDPISGHTALYWYRQSLGQGLEFLIYFQGNSAPDKSGLPSDRFSAERTGGSVSTLTIQRTQQEDSAVYLCASSPTSGYETQYFGPGTRLLVL.

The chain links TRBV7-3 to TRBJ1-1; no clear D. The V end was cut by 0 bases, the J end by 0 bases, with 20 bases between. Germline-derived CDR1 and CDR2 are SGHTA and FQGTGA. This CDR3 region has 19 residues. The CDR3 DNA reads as TGTGCCAGCAGCTTAACTAAGGGAGCCTTAGGGTTCATGAACACTGAAGCTTTCTTT. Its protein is CASSLTKGALGFMNTEAFF.

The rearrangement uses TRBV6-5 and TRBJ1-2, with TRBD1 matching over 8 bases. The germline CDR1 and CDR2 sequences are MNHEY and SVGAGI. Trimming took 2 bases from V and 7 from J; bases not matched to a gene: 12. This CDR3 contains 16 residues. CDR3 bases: TGTGCCAGCAGTTACACCATCCTGCAGGGGGCCGGTGGCTACACCTTC. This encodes CASSYTILQGAGGYTF.

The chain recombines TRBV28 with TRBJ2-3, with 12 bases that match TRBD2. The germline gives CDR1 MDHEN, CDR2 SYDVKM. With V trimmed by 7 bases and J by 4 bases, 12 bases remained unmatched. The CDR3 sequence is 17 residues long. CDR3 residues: CASKRPPSGGVPDTQYF. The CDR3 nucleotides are TGTGCCAGCAAAAGGCCTCCTAGCGGGGGGGTCCCAGATACGCAGTATTTT.

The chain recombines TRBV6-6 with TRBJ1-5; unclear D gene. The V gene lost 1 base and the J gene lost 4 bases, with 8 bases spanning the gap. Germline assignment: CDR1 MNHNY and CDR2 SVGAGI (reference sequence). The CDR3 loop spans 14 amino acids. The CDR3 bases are TGTGCCAGCAGTTACTACGGAATGAATCAGCCCCAGCATTTT. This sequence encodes CASSYYGMNQPQHF.

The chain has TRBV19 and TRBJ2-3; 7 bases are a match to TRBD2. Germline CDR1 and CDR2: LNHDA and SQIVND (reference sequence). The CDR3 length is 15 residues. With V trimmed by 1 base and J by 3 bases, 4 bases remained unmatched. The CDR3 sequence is CASSIGGAGTDTQYF. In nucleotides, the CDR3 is TGTGCCAGTAGTATAGGGGGAGCGGGGACAGATACGCAGTATTTT.

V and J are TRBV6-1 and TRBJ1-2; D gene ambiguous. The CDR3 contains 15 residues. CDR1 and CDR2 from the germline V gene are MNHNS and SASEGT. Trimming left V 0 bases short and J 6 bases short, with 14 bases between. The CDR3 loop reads CASSEAWTAIHGYTF. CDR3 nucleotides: TGTGCCAGCAGTGAAGCATGGACGGCAATTCATGGCTACACCTTC.

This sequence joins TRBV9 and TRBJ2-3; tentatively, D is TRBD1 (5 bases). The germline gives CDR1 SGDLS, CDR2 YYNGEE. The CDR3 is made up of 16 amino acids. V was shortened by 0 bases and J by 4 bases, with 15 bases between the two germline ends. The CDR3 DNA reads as TGTGCCAGCAGCGTAGGGCGTGTCAGGGTCGCAGATACGCAGTATTTT. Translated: CASSVGRVRVADTQYF.

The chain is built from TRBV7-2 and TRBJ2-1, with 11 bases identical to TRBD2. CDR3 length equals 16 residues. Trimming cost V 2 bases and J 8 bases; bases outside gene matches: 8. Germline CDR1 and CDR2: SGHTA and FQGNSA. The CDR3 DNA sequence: TGTGCCAGCAGCTTAACAACTAGCGGGGGTTTCTATGAGCAGTTCTTC. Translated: CASSLTTSGGFYEQFF.

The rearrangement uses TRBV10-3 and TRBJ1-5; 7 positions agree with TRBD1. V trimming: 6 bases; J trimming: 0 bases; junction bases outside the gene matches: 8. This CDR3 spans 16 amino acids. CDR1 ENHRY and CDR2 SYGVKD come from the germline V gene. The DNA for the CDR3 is TGTGCCATCAGCGACAGGGCGATATATAGCAATCAGCCCCAGCATTTT. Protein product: CAISDRAIYSNQPQHF.

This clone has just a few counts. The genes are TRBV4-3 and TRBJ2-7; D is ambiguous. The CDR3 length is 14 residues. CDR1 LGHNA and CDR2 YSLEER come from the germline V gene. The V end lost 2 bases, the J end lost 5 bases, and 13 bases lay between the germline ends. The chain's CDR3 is CASSQTWGLDEQYF. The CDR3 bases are TGCGCCAGCAGCCAAACGTGGGGTTTGGACGAGCAGTACTTC.

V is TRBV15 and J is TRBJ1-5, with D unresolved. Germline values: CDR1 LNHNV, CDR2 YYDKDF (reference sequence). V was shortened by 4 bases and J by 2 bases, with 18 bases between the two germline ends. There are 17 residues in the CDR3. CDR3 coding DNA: TGTGCCACCAGCATTTTCAAGAGTCCCCCTGGCAATCAGCCCCAGCATTTT. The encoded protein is CATSIFKSPPGNQPQHF. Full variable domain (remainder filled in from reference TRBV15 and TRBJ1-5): DAMVIQNPRYQVTQFGKPVTLSCSQTLNHNVMYWYQQKSSQAPKLLFHYYDKDFNNEADTPDNFQSRRPNTSFCFLDIRSPGLGDTAMYLCATSIFKSPPGNQPQHFGDGTRLSIL.

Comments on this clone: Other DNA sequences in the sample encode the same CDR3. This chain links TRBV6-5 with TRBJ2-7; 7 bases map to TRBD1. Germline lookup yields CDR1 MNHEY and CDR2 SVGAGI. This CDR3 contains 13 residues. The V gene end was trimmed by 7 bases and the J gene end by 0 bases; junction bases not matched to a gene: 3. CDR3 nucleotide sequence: TGTGCCAGCACCAGGGGGTCCTCCTACGAGCAGTACTTC. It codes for CASTRGSSYEQYF.